The next 12 T cell receptor beta chains were all read from a single sample in a study of T cell clonality in common variable immunodeficiency. Study findings and constraints: Common variable immunodeficiency TCR beta sequences reportedly had fewer deletions and N-nucleotide insertions.

Antigen specificity for these receptors is unknown. Measured with immunoSEQ multiplex PCR; TCRdb has only the in-frame clones, and not every one. The sample presents tens of thousands of clones, none singletons. The sequenced sample was peripheral blood mononuclear cells. The origin of the receptors is a human donor with common variable immunodeficiency.

This clone was observed a handful of times. The sequence runs out 3 residues before the end of the CDR3; the remainder is reconstructed from the germline J gene. The rearrangement joins TRBV11-2 to TRBJ1-1, with 7 nucleotides matching TRBD1. The CDR3 loop spans 14 amino acids. The junction had 10 bases not matched to a gene; V was cut back by 5 bases and J by 7 bases. Looked up from germline, CDR1 is SGHAT and CDR2 is FQNNGV. The sequenced part of the CDR3 DNA is TGTGCCAGCAGCCTTTCGCTTGGGACAGTTGAA. Translated: CASSLSLGTVE. The complete CDR3 sequence is CASSLSLGTVEAFF.

This clone was detected a few times. The CDR3 goes on 3 residues after the read ends, and that part is filled in from the germline J gene. V is TRBV5-1 and J is TRBJ1-1; 9 bases line up with TRBD1. The ends lost 3 bases at V and 4 bases at J; junction bases unmatched: 7. Germline V CDR1 and CDR2: SGHRS, YFSETQ. This CDR3 spans 15 amino acids. CDR3 region: CASSSGTGWTTEAFF. The sequenced CDR3 bases are TGCGCCAGCAGCTCAGGGACAGGGTGGACCACTGAA.

In its sample, this clone was seen many times. The DNA ends 3 residues before the CDR3 does, and the rest of the CDR3 is filled in from the germline J gene. The J gene is TRBJ1-5, the V gene TRBV20-1; possible D gene TRBD1, 5 bases. This CDR3 has 14 amino acids. The ends were cut back, 2 bases at V and 5 bases at J, with 13 bases in the middle. Germline lookup yields CDR1 DFQATT and CDR2 SNEGSKA (reference sequence). The covered CDR3 bases are TGCAGTGCTAGACTCCCCGGGGGGTATCAGCCC. Protein: CSARLPGGYQP. From start to end, the CDR3 is CSARLPGGYQPQHF.

Comments on this clone: The read is 3 residues too short to cover the CDR3 end, so that end is filled in from the germline J gene. The chain has TRBV30 and TRBJ1-6; D unresolved. V was shortened by 3 bases and J by 10 bases, with 19 bases between the two germline ends. The CDR3 loop spans 15 amino acids. The V gene's germline CDR1 is GTSNPN and CDR2 SVGIG (reference sequence). The part of the CDR3 DNA that was read is TGTGCCTGGAGGGGCCTCGACGGCCTCACCTCACCC. Its translation: CAWRGLDGLTSP. The CDR3 in its entirety is CAWRGLDGLTSPLHF.

This clone was seen ten or more times. The CDR3 end is not reached by the read, which stops 3 residues before it; the germline J gene fills it in. The J gene is TRBJ2-7, the V gene TRBV7-3, with D hard to call. V shed 1 base and J shed 2 bases, with 6 bases lying between them. The CDR3 is 13 residues long. Looked up from germline, CDR1 is SGHTA and CDR2 is FQGTGA. CDR3: CASSLNFAYEQYF. CDR3 DNA (partial): TGTGCCAGCAGCTTAAATTTCGCCTACGAG.

This clone turned up a few times. The read falls 3 residues short of the CDR3 end, and the missing part is taken from the germline J gene. The chain is built from TRBV7-9 and TRBJ1-5; D is ambiguous. V was cut by 1 base and J by 9 bases, with 7 bases left in between. Germline V gene sequence: CDR1 SEHNR, CDR2 FQNEAQ (reference sequence). The CDR3 is 12 amino acids. CDR3 sequence: CASSLESGPQHF. The sequenced CDR3 bases are TGTGCCAGCAGCTTAGAATCGGGGCCC. Looking up the rest from reference TRBV7-9 and TRBJ1-5 gives the full variable domain: DTGVSQNPRHKITKRGQNVTFRCDPISEHNRLYWYRQTLGQGPEFLTYFQNEAQLEKSRLLSDRFSAERPKGSFSTLEIQRTEQGDSAMYLCASSLESGPQHFGDGTRLSIL.

This clone has a count of ten or more. With the read ending 3 residues before the CDR3 end, the germline J gene is used to fill in that end. The V call is TRBV19, the J call TRBJ1-4; 10 bases map to TRBD1. The CDR3 sequence is 14 residues long. Losses at the gene ends were 4 bases for V and 10 bases for J; bases not matched to a gene: 6. Germline V lookup: CDR1 LNHDA, CDR2 SQIVND (reference sequence). CDR3 protein: CASSKGQGNGKLFF. CDR3 DNA (partial): TGTGCCAGTAGTAAGGGACAGGGGAACGGAAAA.

This clone was observed at least ten times. With the read ending 3 residues before the CDR3 end, the germline J gene is used to fill in that end. The rearrangement uses TRBV29-1 and TRBJ1-1; TRBD1 matches at 9 bases. Germline values: CDR1 SQVTM, CDR2 ANQGSEA. This CDR3 comprises 15 residues. V shed 5 bases and J 1 base; nucleotides not matched to a gene: 8. CDR3 amino acids: CSVTGTGLTNTEAFF. The DNA read from the CDR3 is TGCAGCGTTACCGGGACAGGGCTGACGAACACTGAA.

In regard to this clone: The read terminates 3 residues ahead of where the CDR3 ends, so the germline J gene completes it. The V gene is TRBV7-2, the J gene TRBJ1-5; D possibly corresponds to TRBD1 (6 bases). The germline gives CDR1 SGHTA, CDR2 FQGNSA. Trimming took 1 base from V and 5 from J, leaving 9 bases between them. The CDR3 extends over 14 amino acids. CDR3 bases read: TGTGCCAGCAGCTTAGTCCCAGGGGATCAGCCC. Protein product: CASSLVPGDQP. The full CDR3 protein reads CASSLVPGDQPQHF.

To note about this clone: The missing CDR3 end, 3 residues past where the read stops, is filled in from the germline J gene. This sequence joins TRBV19 and TRBJ1-5, with D perhaps TRBD1 (5 bases). This CDR3 contains 14 residues. Deletions cut 2 bases from V and 4 bases from J, with 9 bases between. The V gene's germline CDR1 is LNHDA and CDR2 SQIVND (reference sequence). CDR3: CASSIWGVNQPQHF. CDR3 DNA, as far as it was read: TGTGCCAGTAGTATATGGGGCGTTAATCAGCCC.

This clone was picked up many times. The part of the CDR3 DNA that was read is TGTGCCAGCAGTGCTTCCCGGACTAGCGGGGGAAATGAG. Protein: CASSASRTSGGNE. The whole CDR3 sequence is CASSASRTSGGNEQFF. This rearrangement joins TRBV6-2 or TRBV6-3 to TRBJ2-1; 13 bases match TRBD2. The observed sequence ends 3 residues before the CDR3 terminus, with the missing tail filled in from the germline J gene. Germline loops: CDR1 MNHEY, CDR2 SVGEGT. The CDR3 length is 16 residues. J was trimmed by 7 bases and V by 5 bases; bases with no gene match: 8.

Regarding this clone: The DNA ends 3 residues before the CDR3 does, and the rest of the CDR3 is filled in from the germline J gene. The chain joins TRBV11-2 to TRBJ2-2; D might be TRBD1 (6 bases). V gave up 4 bases and J gave up 2 bases, with 11 bases separating them. From germline, CDR1 is SGHAT and CDR2 FQNNGV. The CDR3 has 15 residues. Incomplete CDR3 DNA: TGTGCCAGCAGCTCGGACAGCATAAACACCGGGGAG. This gives the protein CASSSDSINTGE. The full CDR3 is CASSSDSINTGELFF.